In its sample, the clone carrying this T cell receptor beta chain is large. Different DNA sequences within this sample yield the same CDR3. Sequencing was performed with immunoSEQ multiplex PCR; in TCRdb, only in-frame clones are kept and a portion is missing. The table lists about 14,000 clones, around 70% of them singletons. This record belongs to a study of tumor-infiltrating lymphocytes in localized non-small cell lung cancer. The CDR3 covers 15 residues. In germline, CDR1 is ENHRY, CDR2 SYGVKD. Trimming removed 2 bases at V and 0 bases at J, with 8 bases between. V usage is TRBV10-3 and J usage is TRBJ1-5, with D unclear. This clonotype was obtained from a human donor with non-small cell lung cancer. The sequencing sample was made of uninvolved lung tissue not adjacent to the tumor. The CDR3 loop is CAISEGRNSNQPQHF. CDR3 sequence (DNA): TGTGCCATCAGTGAGGGTAGAAATAGCAATCAGCCCCAGCATTTT.